Listed below are T cell receptor beta chains from one sample, sequenced in a study of blood T cell repertoires in COVID-19. Libraries were prepared by immunoSEQ multiplex PCR; TCRdb keeps only in-frame clonotypes and omits some of them. The sample holds 100,000 or so clones, 80% to 95% seen once. Source material: peripheral blood. These receptors came from a man in his fifties or sixties with acute or convalescent COVID-19. Each CDR3 is given with its conserved first and last residue. The D gene is left open where the match is weak. Clone size is stated in some rows and not others, as once, few, many or a class when expanded.

D gene	J gene	clone size	V gene	CDR3 protein	CDR3 DNA
TRBD2	TRBJ2-1	-	TRBV7-2	CASSLARTSGMSSNEQFF	TGTGCCAGCAGCTTAGCGAGGACTAGCGGGATGTCTAGCAATGAGCAGTTCTTC
TRBD2	TRBJ2-7	-	TRBV28	CASSSSPRLAGGVEQYF	TGTGCCAGCAGTTCCTCGCCCCGACTAGCGGGAGGGGTCGAGCAGTACTTC
-	TRBJ1-1	-	TRBV7-9	CASSLGHLNTEAFF	TGTGCCAGCAGCCTGGGACATCTGAACACTGAAGCTTTCTTT
TRBD2	TRBJ2-7	once	TRBV7-8	CASSLVGGSGGYEQYF	TGTGCCAGCAGCCTAGTCGGAGGATCGGGAGGTTACGAGCAGTACTTC
-	TRBJ2-7	-	TRBV6-1	CASSEQGGPYEQYF	TGTGCCAGCAGTGAACAGGGGGGTCCCTACGAGCAGTACTTC
-	TRBJ1-3	-	TRBV3-1/TRBV3-2	CASSHGNTIYF	TGTGCCAGCAGCCATGGCAACACCATATATTTT
-	TRBJ2-7	-	TRBV18	CASSPDITYEQYF	TGTGCCAGCTCACCGGACATCACCTACGAGCAGTACTTC
-	TRBJ1-5	-	TRBV7-9	CASSLGEGVQPQHF	TGTGCCAGCAGCTTGGGAGAGGGGGTGCAGCCCCAGCATTTT
-	TRBJ1-5	once	TRBV6-5	CASSPGTSNQPQHF	TGTGCCAGCTCCCCCGGGACAAGCAATCAGCCCCAGCATTTT
-	TRBJ1-3	-	TRBV2	CASSEVDGLSGNTIYF	TGTGCCAGCAGTGAAGTCGATGGCCTCTCTGGAAACACCATATATTTT
TRBD2	TRBJ2-5	-	TRBV24-1	CATSPRDYIQETQYF	TGTGCCACCAGTCCACGGGACTACATTCAAGAGACCCAGTACTTC
-	TRBJ2-1	-	TRBV11-3	CASSLSSGEQFF	TGTGCCAGCAGCTTATCGTCGGGTGAGCAGTTCTTC
-	TRBJ1-5	-	TRBV6-1	CASSAPRGGINQPQHF	TGTGCCAGCAGTGCTCCCCGGGGGGGGATCAATCAGCCCCAGCATTTT
-	TRBJ1-6	-	TRBV7-9	CASSFINSPLHF	TGTGCCAGCAGCTTTATCAATTCACCCCTCCACTTT
TRBD2	TRBJ2-3	-	TRBV6-5	CASSYLGGDTDTQYF	TGTGCCAGCAGTTACCTCGGGGGGGACACAGATACGCAGTATTTT
TRBD1	TRBJ1-5	-	TRBV19	CASTIQGAGGQPQHF	TGTGCCAGTACTATACAGGGGGCGGGAGGGCAGCCCCAGCATTTT
TRBD2	TRBJ2-3	-	TRBV27	CASSSGLAGRADTQYF	TGTGCCAGCAGTTCCGGACTAGCCGGGAGGGCAGATACGCAGTATTTT
-	TRBJ2-1	-	TRBV2	CASSGGLSYNEQFF	TGTGCCAGCAGTGGAGGATTATCCTACAATGAGCAGTTCTTC
-	TRBJ1-5	-	TRBV19	CASKIGGGRNQPQHF	TGTGCCAGTAAGATAGGTGGGGGGAGGAATCAGCCCCAGCATTTT
-	TRBJ1-1	-	TRBV7-9	CASTPGTSFNTEAFF	TGTGCCAGCACTCCCGGGACATCATTCAACACTGAAGCTTTCTTT
TRBD1	TRBJ1-5	-	TRBV19	CASTGRTGAVSQPQHF	TGTGCCAGTACGGGCCGGACAGGGGCTGTTTCTCAGCCCCAGCATTTT
-	TRBJ1-1	-	TRBV27	CASSFRSRAFF	TGTGCCAGCAGTTTCCGGTCGAGAGCTTTCTTT
TRBD2	TRBJ2-3	-	TRBV12-5	CASNSGITDTQYF	TGTGCCTCGAATAGCGGGATCACAGATACGCAGTATTTT
-	TRBJ1-1	once	TRBV5-1	CASSLNSAGETEAFF	TGCGCCAGCAGCTTGAATTCGGCAGGGGAAACTGAAGCTTTCTTT
TRBD1	TRBJ2-7	once	TRBV6-5	CASTRGTGVYEQYF	TGTGCCAGCACACGCGGGACAGGGGTCTACGAGCAGTACTTC
-	TRBJ2-4	-	TRBV2	CASSGQSGIQYF	TGTGCCAGCAGTGGACAGTCGGGCATTCAGTACTTC
TRBD2	TRBJ2-1	-	TRBV19	CASTTSGRGVYNEQFF	TGTGCCAGTACGACTAGCGGGAGGGGCGTGTACAATGAGCAGTTCTTC
-	TRBJ1-2	-	TRBV2	CASRGEGRNGYTF	TGTGCCAGCAGGGGGGAGGGGCGGAATGGCTACACCTTC
-	TRBJ2-5	-	TRBV7-6	CASSSSAKETQYF	TGTGCCAGCAGCTCAAGCGCCAAAGAGACCCAGTACTTC
-	TRBJ1-2	-	TRBV6-1	CASSDQGGADSGYTF	TGTGCCAGCAGTGACCAAGGAGGGGCGGATAGCGGCTACACCTTC
-	TRBJ2-5	-	TRBV6-5	CASSYASTETQYF	TGTGCCAGCAGTTACGCGTCAACGGAGACCCAGTACTTC
TRBD1	TRBJ1-5	-	TRBV6-5	CASRREGTASAAPHF	TGTGCCAGCAGGAGGGAAGGGACAGCCTCCGCGGCTCCTCATTTT
TRBD2	TRBJ2-2	-	TRBV6-5	CASSSLAGGKTGELFF	TGTGCCAGCAGTTCCCTAGCGGGAGGAAAAACCGGGGAGCTGTTTTTT
TRBD2	TRBJ2-5	-	TRBV27	CATKSGGFEETQYF	TGTGCCACTAAATCGGGGGGGTTTGAAGAGACCCAGTACTTC
TRBD2	TRBJ2-1	-	TRBV3-1/TRBV3-2	CASSQVPGSGRNEQFF	TGTGCCAGCAGCCAAGTTCCTGGTAGCGGGAGGAATGAGCAGTTCTTC
TRBD1	TRBJ2-2	-	TRBV7-9	CASSHRDRDTGELFF	TGTGCCAGCAGCCACCGGGACAGGGACACCGGGGAGCTGTTTTTT
TRBD2	TRBJ2-1	-	TRBV3-1/TRBV3-2	CASSRTSGRNEQFF	TGTGCCAGCAGCCGGACTAGCGGGAGGAATGAGCAGTTCTTC
-	TRBJ2-1	-	TRBV7-6	CASSLGSWASYNEQFF	TGTGCCAGCAGCTTAGGATCCTGGGCATCCTACAATGAGCAGTTCTTC
-	TRBJ2-7	few	TRBV28	CATRGGPTYEQYF	TGTGCCACAAGGGGCGGACCGACCTACGAGCAGTACTTC
TRBD2	TRBJ2-5	-	TRBV28	CASSSHSGTSGRMGSRETQYF	TGTGCCAGCAGTTCACACTCCGGGACTAGCGGGAGAATGGGTAGTCGAGAGACCCAGTACTTC
TRBD1	TRBJ2-6	-	TRBV18	CASSSQGAGGANVLTF	TGTGCCAGCTCATCACAGGGGGCAGGAGGGGCCAACGTCCTGACTTTC
-	TRBJ1-1	-	TRBV30	CAWRVQGISEAFF	TGTGCCTGGAGGGTTCAGGGGATCTCTGAAGCTTTCTTT
TRBD1	TRBJ1-2	-	TRBV2	CASIEDWDRAGYTF	TGTGCCAGCATAGAGGATTGGGACAGGGCTGGCTACACCTTC
-	TRBJ1-4	-	TRBV5-1	CASSRDRGPNEKLFF	TGCGCCAGCAGCAGAGATAGGGGCCCAAATGAAAAACTGTTTTTT
-	TRBJ1-2	-	TRBV5-1	CASSLAGYGRTYGYTF	TGCGCCAGCAGCTTGGCCGGTTATGGGAGGACCTATGGCTACACCTTC
-	TRBJ1-2	-	TRBV21-1	CASSDRRDREAYGYTF	TGTGCCAGCAGCGATCGCCGGGACAGGGAGGCCTATGGCTACACCTTC
TRBD2	TRBJ2-3	-	TRBV2	CASSERTSGTDTQYF	TGTGCCAGCAGTGAACGGACTAGCGGCACAGATACGCAGTATTTT
TRBD2	TRBJ2-7	-	TRBV7-8	CASRQTSGRWGPNEQYF	TGTGCCAGCAGACAGACTAGCGGGAGATGGGGTCCCAACGAGCAGTACTTC
TRBD2	TRBJ2-3	-	TRBV19	CASSILGREEADTQYF	TGTGCCAGTAGTATATTGGGGCGGGAGGAGGCAGATACGCAGTATTTT
-	TRBJ2-5	-	TRBV19	CASSMEPGKTTKGETQYF	TGTGCCAGTAGTATGGAGCCGGGAAAAACAACCAAGGGCGAGACCCAGTACTTC
TRBD1	TRBJ1-5	-	TRBV10-3	CAIRGQGSNQPQHF	TGTGCCATCAGGGGACAGGGATCCAATCAGCCCCAGCATTTT
TRBD2	TRBJ2-7	-	TRBV11-2	CASSLDSSSGRLGEQYF	TGTGCCAGCAGCTTAGATAGTTCTAGCGGGAGGCTGGGAGAGCAGTACTTC
-	TRBJ1-3	few	TRBV18	CASSDRAASGNTIYF	TGTGCCAGCTCAGACCGCGCGGCCTCTGGAAACACCATATATTTT
TRBD1	TRBJ2-2	-	TRBV30	CAFRDRVFRTGELFF	TGTGCCTTCCGGGACAGGGTTTTTAGGACCGGGGAGCTGTTTTTT
-	TRBJ1-1	-	TRBV7-9	CASHGQTNTEAFF	TGTGCCAGCCACGGACAGACCAACACTGAAGCTTTCTTT